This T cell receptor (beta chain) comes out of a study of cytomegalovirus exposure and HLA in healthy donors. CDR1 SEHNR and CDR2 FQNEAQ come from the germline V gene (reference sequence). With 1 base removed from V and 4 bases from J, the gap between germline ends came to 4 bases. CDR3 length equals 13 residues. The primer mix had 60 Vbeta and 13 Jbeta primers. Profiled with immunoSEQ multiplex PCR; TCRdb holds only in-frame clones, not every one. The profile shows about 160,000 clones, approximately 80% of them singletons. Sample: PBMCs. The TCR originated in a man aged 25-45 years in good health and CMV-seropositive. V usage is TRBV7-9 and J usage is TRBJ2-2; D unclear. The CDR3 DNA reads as TGTGCCAGCAGCTTAGTCCTCACCGGGGAGCTGTTTTTT. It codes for CASSLVLTGELFF.